A selection of T cell receptor beta chains follows, all from one sample in a study of regulatory T cells in long-lasting Graves disease. TCRdb used MiXCR to reprocess the multiplex PCR reads, holding one entry per CDR3 protein. Found here are 420,000 or so distinct CDR3 sequences, about a sixth of them singletons; the top ten hold roughly 23%. These records were also assigned to another study, of T cells in Graves' hyperthyroidism and ophthalmopathy.

The starting material was peripheral blood mononuclear cells (PBMCs), obtained at new diagnosis, from a patient treated with antithyroid drugs. These receptors originate from a woman aged 18-29 years with Graves disease. Each CDR3 is given with its conserved first and last residue. Each record gives: clone size, D gene, J gene, V gene, CDR3 protein, CDR3 DNA. The D gene is left open where the match is weak. The size of a clone is reported for some rows only, either as once, few or many, or as a class for expanded clones.

>many|TRBD1|TRBJ1-5|TRBV15
CATSRETWTGSNQPQHF
TGTGCCACCAGCAGAGAAACCTGGACAGGGAGCAATCAGCCCCAGCATTTT
>many|TRBD2|TRBJ2-1|TRBV2
CASRGTSGSNEQFF
TGTGCCAGCAGGGGGACTAGCGGGAGCAATGAGCAGTTCTTC
>-|-|TRBJ1-2|TRBV12-5
CASGLVRRGLGYGYTF
TGTGCTAGTGGTTTGGTACGACGGGGGCTAGGTTATGGCTACACCTTC
>-|-|TRBJ1-5|TRBV2
CASSEWGAGNQPQHF
TGTGCCAGCAGTGAATGGGGGGCAGGCAATCAGCCCCAGCATTTT
>few|TRBD1|TRBJ2-2|TRBV5-1
CASSLGQGGNTGELFF
TGTGCCAGCAGTCTCGGACAGGGGGGGAACACCGGGGAGCTGTTTTTT
>-|-|TRBJ2-1|TRBV5-6
CASSRTSGDEQFF
TGTGCCAGCAGCCGAACTTCGGGCGATGAGCAGTTCTTC
>-|-|TRBJ2-3|TRBV20-1
CSARPISRDSGFDTQYF
TGCAGTGCTAGGCCCATCTCCCGGGACTCAGGGTTCGATACGCAGTATTTT
>many|-|TRBJ1-1|TRBV11-2
CASSLDTGTEAFF
TGCGCCAGCAGCTTGGACACAGGGACTGAAGCTTTCTTT
>few|TRBD2|TRBJ2-5|TRBV11-1
CASSLGLAGTQETQCF
TGTGCCAGCAGCTTAGGCCTAGCGGGAACCCAAGAGACCCAGTGCTTC
>many|-|TRBJ2-1|TRBV10-2
CASMDSQGYNEQFF
TGCGCCAGCATGGATTCTCAGGGGTACAATGAGCAGTTCTTC
>many|-|TRBJ2-1|TRBV13
CASSSRLIEQFF
TGTGCCAGCAGCTCTCGTTTAATTGAGCAGTTCTTC
>many|-|TRBJ2-1|TRBV4-2
CASSPSAGEGNEQFF
TGTGCCAGCAGCCCGAGCGCAGGGGAGGGGAATGAGCAGTTCTTC
>few|TRBD1|TRBJ1-2|TRBV20-1
CSASSRGRNYGYTF
TGCAGTGCTAGCTCCAGGGGGCGGAACTATGGCTACACCTTC
>many|-|TRBJ1-1|TRBV28
CASSLGLGTVGAFF
TGTGCCAGCAGTTTGGGGTTGGGAACGGTTGGAGCTTTCTTT
>-|TRBD1|TRBJ2-1|TRBV6-1
CASSKGQGAAPYNEQFF
TGTGCCAGCAGTAAGGGACAGGGGGCTGCTCCTTACAATGAGCAGTTCTTC
>-|-|TRBJ2-6|TRBV3-1
CASSQAGILNVLTF
TGTGCCAGCAGCCAAGCAGGGATTCTCAACGTCCTGACTTTC
>-|TRBD2|TRBJ2-3|TRBV5-4
CASSLDVSGRAVGDTQYF
TGTGCCAGCAGCTTGGATGTTAGCGGGAGGGCCGTGGGAGATACGCAGTATTTT
>many|-|TRBJ2-2|TRBV11-2
CASSITTRSGELFF
TGTGCCAGCAGTATCACAACAAGGTCCGGGGAGCTGTTTTTT
>-|-|TRBJ2-3|TRBV7-9
CASSLWSATSTDTQYF
TGTGCCAGCAGCTTATGGTCAGCCACCAGCACAGATACGCAGTATTTT
>-|-|TRBJ2-2|TRBV5-6
CASSLVSTGELFF
TGTGCCAGCAGCTTGGTCAGCACCGGGGAGCTGTTTTTT
>many|TRBD2|TRBJ2-2|TRBV7-8
CASSRGLAGVKTGELFF
TGTGCCAGCAGTCGCGGACTAGCGGGAGTTAAGACCGGGGAGCTGTTTTTT
>many|-|TRBJ1-4|TRBV11-1
CASSFQDRGNEKLFF
TGTGCCAGCAGTTTTCAGGACCGTGGTAATGAAAAACTGTTTTTT
>-|-|TRBJ1-1|TRBV18
CASSPLPGTIDTEAFF
TGTGCCAGCTCACCACTTCCCGGGACGATTGACACTGAAGCTTTCTTT
>-|TRBD2|TRBJ2-5|TRBV5-4
CASSLGAGLALLGETQYF
TGTGCCAGCAGCTTAGGCGCCGGACTAGCCCTCCTGGGGGAGACCCAGTACTTC
>-|-|TRBJ1-4|TRBV7-9
CASSLRSSTNEKLFF
TGTGCCAGCAGCTTACGGTCCTCAACTAATGAAAAACTGTTTTTT
>many|TRBD2|TRBJ2-7|TRBV12-3/TRBV12-4
CASSLRLAGGPWEQYF
TGTGCCAGCAGTTTAAGACTAGCGGGAGGGCCGTGGGAGCAGTACTTC
>-|-|TRBJ2-7|TRBV7-2
CASSLEGLAYEQHF
TGTGCCAGCAGCTTAGAGGGCCTAGCCTACGAGCAGCACTTC
>many|TRBD2|TRBJ2-2|TRBV2
CASRRLAGANTGELFF
TGTGCCAGCAGAAGACTAGCGGGAGCGAACACCGGGGAGCTGTTTTTT
>-|TRBD2|TRBJ2-1|TRBV29-1
CSVDLAGVSNEQFF
TGCAGCGTAGATCTAGCGGGAGTTTCAAATGAGCAGTTCTTC
>many|-|TRBJ2-3|TRBV6-1
CASSEGGYGTDTQYF
TGTGCCAGCAGTGAGGGGGGATATGGGACAGATACGCAGTATTTT
>few|-|TRBJ2-7|TRBV29-1
CSAWTGEQYF
TGCAGCGCCTGGACTGGCGAGCAGTACTTC
>-|-|TRBJ1-1|TRBV7-3
CASSSTGGITEAFF
TGTGCCAGCAGCTCTACTGGGGGGATCACTGAAGCTTTCTTT
>many|-|TRBJ1-1|TRBV28
CASSLDSPPEAFF
TGTGCCAGCAGCCTCGACAGCCCTCCTGAAGCTTTCTTT
>many|-|TRBJ2-5|TRBV20-1
CSARPPGGSQETQYF
TGCAGTGCTAGACCCCCCGGAGGGAGCCAAGAGACCCAGTACTTC
>-|-|TRBJ1-3|TRBV6-2/TRBV6-3
CASRVGSGNTIYF
TGTGCCAGCAGGGTCGGCTCTGGAAACACCATATATTTT